This is a list of T cell receptor beta chains from one sample in a study of T cell changes during pregnancy in multiple sclerosis. TCRdb keeps only in-frame clones here, not all; method: immunoSEQ multiplex PCR. The data hold about 50,000 clones, with roughly nine tenths observed a single time. The sample here was CD8+ T cells from peripheral blood mononuclear cells, taken after pregnancy. Receptors were obtained from a female donor with multiple sclerosis, enrolled in a pregnancy study. The CDR3 runs from the conserved cysteine through the conserved F or W. The order of the fields is J gene, D gene, V gene, clone size, CDR3 DNA, CDR3 protein. The D gene is left open where the match is weak. Some rows mark clone size as missing; the rest say once, few, many or name a class of expanded clone.

TRBJ2-1 | TRBD2 | TRBV19 | . | TGTGCCAGTTGTAGCGGGGGCCTTGAGCAGTTCTTC | CASCSGGLEQFF
TRBJ1-6 | TRBD1 | TRBV14 | . | TGTGCCAAGACAGGGGATTCACCCCTCCACTTT | CAKTGDSPLHF
TRBJ2-1 | . | TRBV4-2 | . | TGTGCCAGCAGCCAAGCGGGGGGCCTCTACAATGAGCAGTTCTTC | CASSQAGGLYNEQFF
TRBJ2-1 | TRBD2 | TRBV11-3 | . | TGTGCCAGCAGCTTCGGCCAACCCCTAGCGGGGGGCCCGGATGAGCAGTTCTTC | CASSFGQPLAGGPDEQFF
TRBJ2-7 | . | TRBV27 | . | TGTGCCAGCAGTTGGGGCAGGGACTTTTTGTACGAGCAGTACTTC | CASSWGRDFLYEQYF
TRBJ2-3 | . | TRBV29-1 | . | TGCAGCGGCACCTTACGGGACTGTTGCACAGATACGCAGTATTTT | CSGTLRDCCTDTQYF
TRBJ1-2 | . | TRBV19 | once | TGTGCCAGTAGGACATTCAGCGACAGCGACCCTACCTCTAACTATGGCTACACCTTC | CASRTFSDSDPTSNYGYTF
TRBJ1-2 | . | TRBV27 | . | TGTGCCAGCAGTCCTCTTCTCCAGGGATCGAAGTTTAGTGGCTACACCTTC | CASSPLLQGSKFSGYTF
TRBJ1-2 | . | TRBV10-3 | . | TGTGCCATCGGTCCGACAGGTTATGGCTACACCTTC | CAIGPTGYGYTF
TRBJ1-1 | TRBD1 | TRBV19 | . | TGTGCCAGTATCCTGATTGGGACAGGGAATCCCACTGAAGCTTTCTTT | CASILIGTGNPTEAFF
TRBJ2-1 | TRBD2 | TRBV5-6 | . | TGTGCCAGCACCCCTTGGGGAACTAGCGGGGGCCGCAATGAGCAGTTCTTC | CASTPWGTSGGRNEQFF
TRBJ2-7 | . | TRBV2 | once | TGTGCCAGCAGTGAGCCTCGGAAAGAGGGGGACGAGCAGTACTTC | CASSEPRKEGDEQYF
TRBJ2-7 | . | TRBV9 | . | TGTGCCAGCAGCGTGACACCCTCGGGGAACTACGAGCAGTACTTC | CASSVTPSGNYEQYF
TRBJ2-1 | . | TRBV5-6 | . | TGTGCCAGCAGCTGGGGGTTGGGGGGAGGTGAGCAGTTCTTC | CASSWGLGGGEQFF
TRBJ2-1 | TRBD1 | TRBV15 | . | TGTGCCACCAGCGCAAGACAGGGGTACAATGAGCAGTTCTTC | CATSARQGYNEQFF
TRBJ2-1 | . | TRBV27 | . | TGTGCCAGCAGTTTAAACCAGGGGTATGAGCAGTTCTTC | CASSLNQGYEQFF
TRBJ2-1 | . | TRBV19 | . | TGTGCCACCCTAGCAAGTGGAGATGAGCAGTTCTTC | CATLASGDEQFF
TRBJ1-1 | TRBD1 | TRBV7-9 | . | TGTGCCAGCAGCTTAACCCCGGGACAGGAAGCCTTGAACACTGAAGCTTTCTTT | CASSLTPGQEALNTEAFF
TRBJ2-7 | TRBD1 | TRBV30 | . | TGTGCCTGGAGTTCCGGGACAGGGATTTCCGAGCAGTACTTC | CAWSSGTGISEQYF
TRBJ2-5 | TRBD2 | TRBV14 | . | TGTGCCAGCAGCCGCTATCGGGCTAGCGGGGACTCCGGGGAGACCCAGTACTTC | CASSRYRASGDSGETQYF